These T cell receptor beta chains were read from a single sample in a study of T cells after yellow fever vaccination. From the 5' RACE reads, TCRdb called clonotypes with MiXCR, one entry per CDR3 protein. The sample lists more than 90,000 distinct CDR3 sequences, more than 7.5% occurring once. This specimen was CD8+ T cells sorted from PBMCs, taken 45 days after the yellow fever booster vaccination. These receptors originate from a man aged 30-40 years who received the YFV17D yellow fever vaccine. CDR3s include the opening cysteine and the closing phenylalanine or tryptophan. The D gene is left open where the match is weak. Part of the rows lack a size; the others show once, few, many or a class for expanded clones.

v_gene	d_gene	j_gene	len	abundance	CDR3aa	CDR3nt
TRBV4-3	.	TRBJ1-5	15	few	CASSQDSGGNQPQHF	TGCGCCAGCAGCCAAGATTCAGGGGGCAATCAGCCCCAGCATTTT
TRBV29-1	.	TRBJ2-5	12	many	CSVPDLLETQYF	TGCAGCGTACCCGACCTGCTTGAGACCCAGTACTTC
TRBV4-3	.	TRBJ1-1	15	many	CASSHTYTGFPEAFF	TGCGCCAGCAGCCACACGTATACAGGGTTCCCTGAAGCTTTCTTT
TRBV5-6	TRBD2	TRBJ2-7	14	many	CASSPGTSPHEQYF	TGTGCCAGCAGTCCCGGGACTAGCCCCCACGAGCAGTACTTC
TRBV2	TRBD2	TRBJ2-2	17	.	CASHQGREAPVTGELFF	TGTGCCAGTCACCAGGGGCGGGAGGCCCCAGTTACCGGGGAGCTGTTTTTT
TRBV28	.	TRBJ2-7	14	many	CASSFGSGAYEQYF	TGTGCCAGCAGTTTTGGCTCGGGGGCCTACGAGCAGTACTTC
TRBV30	.	TRBJ2-3	13	.	CAWSVFRADTQYF	TGTGCCTGGAGTGTCTTCAGGGCAGATACGCAGTATTTT
TRBV7-6	.	TRBJ2-5	14	many	CASSPKEYKETQYF	TGTGCCAGCAGCCCCAAGGAGTATAAAGAGACCCAGTACTTC
TRBV27	.	TRBJ2-2	15	many	CASLASGERAGELFF	TGTGCCAGCCTTGCTTCGGGGGAGAGGGCCGGGGAGCTGTTTTTT
TRBV6-5	TRBD1	TRBJ2-7	15	many	CASSLGTGGTYEQYF	TGTGCCAGCAGTTTGGGGACAGGAGGAACCTACGAGCAGTACTTC
TRBV15	.	TRBJ2-7	14	.	CATSRHREDYEQYF	TGTGCCACCAGCCGCCACAGGGAAGACTACGAGCAGTACTTC
TRBV11-2	.	TRBJ2-5	14	.	CASTLWTVQETQYF	TGTGCCAGCACACTTTGGACAGTCCAAGAGACCCAGTACTTC
TRBV4-3	.	TRBJ2-7	16	many	CASSQDVGYSSYEQYF	TGCGCCAGCAGCCAAGATGTAGGTTACTCCTCCTACGAGCAGTACTTC
TRBV7-2	.	TRBJ1-4	13	.	CASRAPSNEKLFF	TGTGCCAGCAGGGCGCCCTCTAATGAAAAACTGTTTTTT
TRBV6-1	TRBD1	TRBJ2-1	16	few	CAILPWTGDESSEQFF	TGTGCCATTCTCCCGTGGACAGGGGATGAGTCCAGTGAGCAGTTCTTC
TRBV5-1	TRBD2	TRBJ2-7	14	few	CASRLAGVLNEQYF	TGCGCCAGCAGACTAGCGGGAGTTCTGAACGAGCAGTACTTC
TRBV29-1	.	TRBJ1-3	13	many	CSVGGGSGNTIYF	TGCAGCGTTGGAGGGGGCTCTGGAAACACCATATATTTT
TRBV12-3/TRBV12-4	.	TRBJ2-1	14	many	CASSLGTAHNEQFF	TGTGCCAGCAGCCTTGGGACGGCTCACAATGAGCAGTTCTTC
TRBV29-1	TRBD2	TRBJ2-1	16	many	CSAALAGGNSYNEQFF	TGCAGCGCCGCTTTAGCGGGAGGAAACTCCTACAATGAGCAGTTCTTC
TRBV5-1	.	TRBJ2-2	15	many	CASSSDRGFTGELFF	TGCGCCAGCAGCTCCGATAGGGGATTCACCGGGGAGCTGTTTTTT
TRBV12-3/TRBV12-4	TRBD2	TRBJ2-3	15	many	CASSSSGRAEDTQYF	TGTGCCAGCAGTTCTAGCGGGAGGGCCGAAGATACGCAGTATTTT
TRBV5-1	.	TRBJ2-7	14	many	CASSLLELSYEQYF	TGCGCCAGCAGCTTGTTGGAACTCTCCTACGAGCAGTACTTC
TRBV28	.	TRBJ1-1	15	many	CASSSPVFPATEAFF	TGTGCCAGCAGTTCCCCAGTTTTCCCAGCCACTGAAGCTTTCTTT
TRBV7-6	TRBD2	TRBJ2-2	18	many	CASSKLAGGAPYTGELFF	TGTGCCAGCAGCAAACTAGCGGGAGGAGCCCCATACACCGGGGAGCTGTTTTTT
TRBV7-8	.	TRBJ1-2	13	few	CASSLAGLGGYTF	TGTGCCAGCAGCTTAGCTGGGCTGGGGGGCTACACCTTC
TRBV28	.	TRBJ1-1	13	once	CASSLLDNAEAFF	TGTGCCAGCAGTTTACTGGATAACGCTGAAGCTTTCTTT
TRBV3-1	.	TRBJ2-2	19	.	CAFSQILGGRPTNTGELFF	TGTGCCTTCAGTCAGATCCTAGGGGGGAGACCCACGAACACCGGGGAGCTGTTTTTT
TRBV6-4	.	TRBJ2-3	13	many	CASSGHSTDTQYF	TGTGCCAGCAGTGGACATAGCACAGATACGCAGTATTTT
TRBV20-1	.	TRBJ2-3	15	.	CCARPWLEGADTQYF	TGCTGTGCTAGACCCTGGCTCGAGGGGGCAGATACGCAGTATTTT
TRBV10-2	TRBD2	TRBJ2-7	14	.	CASRGAGGPSEQYF	TGCGCCAGCAGAGGAGCGGGAGGGCCAAGCGAGCAGTACTTC
TRBV10-3	TRBD1	TRBJ2-5	14	many	CAISDPGQRETQYF	TGTGCCATCAGTGACCCGGGACAGAGAGAGACCCAGTACTTC
TRBV5-1	.	TRBJ1-6	15	few	CASSLAMEGDTPLHF	TGCGCCAGCAGCTTGGCTATGGAAGGCGATACACCCCTCCACTTT
TRBV5-5	.	TRBJ2-1	16	many	CASSLGGTSPPVEQFF	TGTGCCAGCAGCTTGGGGGGGACATCTCCTCCCGTTGAGCAGTTCTTC
TRBV29-1	.	TRBJ2-7	10	many	CSVITSEQYF	TGCAGCGTGATCACTAGCGAGCAGTACTTC
TRBV6-5	TRBD1	TRBJ2-1	16	many	CASSYPTGQGNNEQFF	TGTGCCAGCAGTTACCCGACGGGACAGGGTAACAATGAGCAGTTCTTC
TRBV12-5	.	TRBJ2-5	16	.	CASGPGDHRTSETQYF	TGTGCTAGTGGCCCCGGCGACCACAGGACCAGCGAGACCCAGTACTTC
TRBV28	.	TRBJ2-6	17	.	CASSDHSLGSGANVLTF	TGTGCCAGCAGTGACCACTCCCTGGGGTCTGGGGCCAACGTCCTGACTTTC
TRBV9	.	TRBJ2-5	13	many	CASSPGVFGTQYF	TGTGCCAGCAGCCCCGGGGTGTTTGGGACCCAGTACTTC
TRBV9	.	TRBJ1-2	10	many	CASSDYGYTF	TGTGCCAGCAGCGACTATGGCTACACCTTC
TRBV19	.	TRBJ2-1	12	many	CASSIVGGPQFF	TGTGCCAGTAGTATAGTTGGCGGGCCGCAGTTCTTC
TRBV5-5	TRBD1	TRBJ2-5	14	many	CASSVGQGQETQYF	TGTGCCAGCAGCGTGGGACAGGGGCAAGAGACCCAGTACTTC
TRBV28	TRBD2	TRBJ2-1	16	few	CASSLLTSGKVNEQFF	TGTGCCAGCAGTTTACTAACTAGCGGGAAGGTAAATGAGCAGTTCTTC
TRBV29-1	.	TRBJ1-5	13	many	CSGSPGLGQPQHF	TGCAGCGGATCGCCAGGGCTGGGGCAGCCCCAGCATTTT
TRBV12-3/TRBV12-4	TRBD2	TRBJ2-1	16	.	CASSFVTSGSWHEQFF	TGTGCCAGCAGTTTTGTGACTAGCGGGAGTTGGCATGAGCAGTTCTTC
TRBV5-1	TRBD1	TRBJ2-1	17	many	CASSKSYRDRKNNEQFF	TGCGCCAGCAGCAAAAGTTACCGGGACAGGAAAAACAATGAGCAGTTCTTC
TRBV23-1	.	TRBJ2-3	15	many	CASSQSPSRTDTQYF	TGCGCCAGCAGTCAATCACCTAGCAGGACAGATACGCAGTATTTT
TRBV29-1	.	TRBJ2-7	12	many	CSAEDREDEQYF	TGCAGCGCCGAAGACAGGGAGGACGAGCAGTACTTC
TRBV9	.	TRBJ2-3	14	many	CASSSDIRTDTQYF	TGTGCCAGCAGCTCGGACATCAGGACAGATACGCAGTATTTT
TRBV18	TRBD2	TRBJ2-3	18	many	CASSHTSGTSGFTDTQYF	TGTGCCAGCTCACATACCTCCGGGACTAGCGGATTCACAGATACGCAGTATTTT
TRBV15	TRBD1	TRBJ2-5	15	many	CATSGSGQGRETQYF	TGTGCCACCAGCGGGTCGGGACAGGGTCGAGAGACCCAGTACTTC
TRBV4-2	TRBD2	TRBJ2-3	16	many	CASSDELAGGSDTQYF	TGTGCCAGCAGCGACGAACTAGCGGGAGGGTCAGATACGCAGTATTTT
TRBV13	.	TRBJ2-7	12	.	CASSFRPYEQYF	TGTGCCAGCAGCTTCAGACCCTACGAGCAGTACTTC
TRBV12-3/TRBV12-4	TRBD2	TRBJ2-2	15	many	CASSLTSANTGELFF	TGTGCCAGCAGTTTAACTAGCGCGAACACCGGGGAGCTGTTTTTT
TRBV6-2/TRBV6-3	.	TRBJ1-5	12	many	CASTDGNQPQHF	TGTGCCAGCACGGACGGCAATCAGCCCCAGCATTTT